A single sample gave rise to the 10 T cell receptor beta chains below, sequenced in a study of T cell changes during pregnancy in multiple sclerosis. Assay used: immunoSEQ multiplex PCR; TCRdb lists only in-frame clones, some missing. The repertoire has about 22,000 clones, roughly 93% of them found once; the top ten carry roughly 7%. This material consisted of CD8+ T cells from peripheral blood mononuclear cells, taken in the third trimester of pregnancy. These receptors originate from a female donor with multiple sclerosis, enrolled in a pregnancy study.

The chain couples TRBV27 to TRBJ2-1; 9 nucleotides agree with TRBD2. Germline values: CDR1 MNHEY, CDR2 SMNVEV (reference sequence). Trimming at V came to 3 bases and at J to 0 bases, leaving 0 bases not matched to a gene. This CDR3 comprises 15 residues. CDR3 amino acids: CASSLTSGSYNEQFF. The CDR3 region has the DNA TGTGCCAGCAGTTTGACTAGCGGCTCCTACAATGAGCAGTTCTTC.

This chain uses TRBV27 with TRBJ2-2; 8 positions agree with TRBD2. Germline loops: CDR1 MNHEY, CDR2 SMNVEV (reference sequence). Losses at the gene ends were 4 bases for V and 1 base for J; bases not matched to a gene: 2. This CDR3 has 15 amino acids. The CDR3 reads CASSSGLVNTGELFF. The CDR3 DNA reads TGTGCCAGCAGTTCGGGACTAGTGAACACCGGGGAGCTGTTTTTT.

CDR3 region: CASSPTGNTEAFF. DNA for the CDR3: TGTGCCAGCAGCCCGACAGGGAACACTGAAGCTTTCTTT. This chain links TRBV14 with TRBJ1-1, with D possibly matching TRBD1 (6 bases). V was pared by 4 bases and J by 1 base, with 7 bases between. Germline CDR1 is SGHDN and CDR2 is FVKESK. This CDR3 region has 13 residues.

The rearrangement uses TRBV7-8 and TRBJ2-2; 7 bases line up with TRBD1. The CDR3 is made up of 17 amino acids. CDR1 is SGHVS and CDR2 is FQNEAQ in the germline V gene. V lost 3 bases to trimming and J lost 5 bases; unmatched junction nucleotides: 12. The CDR3 is CASSFDPRDSQTGELFF. CDR3 DNA sequence: TGTGCCAGCAGCTTCGACCCGAGGGACAGCCAAACCGGGGAGCTGTTTTTT.

The chain joins TRBV27 to TRBJ2-1; a weak D match, TRBD2 (7 bases). The CDR3 loop spans 13 amino acids. Trimming left V 7 bases short and J 2 bases short, with 9 bases between. Germline CDR1 and CDR2: MNHEY and SMNVEV (reference sequence). Here the CDR3 reads CASIGGPYNEQFF. The CDR3 DNA reads as TGTGCCAGCATCGGGGGGCCCTACAATGAGCAGTTCTTC.

The chain uses TRBV9 and TRBJ2-1, with 7 bases identical to TRBD2. Trimming at V came to 4 bases and at J to 4 bases, leaving 14 bases not matched to a gene. Germline CDR1 reads SGDLS; CDR2 reads YYNGEE. The CDR3 consists of 17 residues. DNA for the CDR3: TGTGCCAGCAGCACCCGCCCGCTAGCGGCAACGTACAATGAGCAGTTCTTC. It encodes CASSTRPLAATYNEQFF.

The chain carries TRBV5-1 and TRBJ2-7; possible D gene TRBD1, 5 bases. The V gene lost 1 base and the J gene lost 4 bases, with 12 bases spanning the gap. Per the germline V gene, CDR1 is SGHRS and CDR2 is YFSETQ. The CDR3 covers 14 residues. The CDR3 bases are TGCGCCAGCAGCTTGAATATGCAGGGTTACGAGCAGTACTTC. This gives the protein CASSLNMQGYEQYF.

In DNA form, the CDR3 reads TGTGCCAGCAGCTTCGGACTGCCCCTCACAGATACGCAGTATTTT. Translated: CASSFGLPLTDTQYF. J is TRBJ2-3 and V is TRBV5-4, with D possibly being TRBD2 (5 bases). CDR3 length: 15 residues. Per germline, CDR1 SGHNT and CDR2 YYREEE (reference sequence). Trimming removed 2 bases at V and 2 bases at J, with 12 bases between.

This chain joins TRBV15 and TRBJ2-7; D is unresolved. Trimming removed 3 bases from V and 0 bases from J, with 9 bases in between. CDR1 LNHNV and CDR2 YYDKDF come from the germline V gene (reference sequence). This CDR3 has 14 residues. CDR3 protein: CATSRPSSSYEQYF. The CDR3 bases are TGTGCCACCAGCAGGCCGTCCAGCTCCTACGAGCAGTACTTC.

This clone has a handful of counts. The rearrangement uses TRBV7-2 and TRBJ1-1; 7 bases are shared with TRBD1. The CDR3 is made up of 16 amino acids. Looked up from germline, CDR1 is SGHTA and CDR2 is FQGNSA. With V trimmed by 5 bases and J by 0 bases, 9 bases remained unmatched. Here the CDR3 reads CASSPRQGDLNTEAFF. DNA for the CDR3: TGTGCCAGCAGCCCTCGACAGGGAGATCTGAACACTGAAGCTTTCTTT.